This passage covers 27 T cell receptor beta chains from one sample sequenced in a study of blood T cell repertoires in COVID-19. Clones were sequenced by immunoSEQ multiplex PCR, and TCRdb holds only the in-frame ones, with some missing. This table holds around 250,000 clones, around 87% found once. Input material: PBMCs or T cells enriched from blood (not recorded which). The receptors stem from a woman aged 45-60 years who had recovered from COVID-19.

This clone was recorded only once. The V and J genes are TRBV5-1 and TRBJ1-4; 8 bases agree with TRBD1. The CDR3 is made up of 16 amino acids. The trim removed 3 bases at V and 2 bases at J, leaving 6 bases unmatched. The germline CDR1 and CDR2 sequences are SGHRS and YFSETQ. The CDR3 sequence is CASSSTRTGTNEKLFF. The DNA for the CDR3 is TGCGCCAGCAGCTCGACTAGGACAGGGACTAATGAAAAACTGTTTTTT.

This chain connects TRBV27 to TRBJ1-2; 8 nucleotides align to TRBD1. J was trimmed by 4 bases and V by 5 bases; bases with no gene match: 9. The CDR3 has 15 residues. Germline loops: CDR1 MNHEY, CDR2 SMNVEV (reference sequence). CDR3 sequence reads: CASSHSSGGGYGYTF. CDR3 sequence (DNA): TGTGCCAGCAGTCACTCCTCAGGGGGCGGCTATGGCTACACCTTC.

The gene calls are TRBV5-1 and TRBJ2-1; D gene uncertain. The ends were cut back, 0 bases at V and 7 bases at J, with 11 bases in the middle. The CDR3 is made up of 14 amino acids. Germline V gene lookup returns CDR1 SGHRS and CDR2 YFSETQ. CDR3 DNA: TGCGCCAGCAGCTTGGCTAGGTTGAAAAATGAGCAGTTCTTC. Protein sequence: CASSLARLKNEQFF.

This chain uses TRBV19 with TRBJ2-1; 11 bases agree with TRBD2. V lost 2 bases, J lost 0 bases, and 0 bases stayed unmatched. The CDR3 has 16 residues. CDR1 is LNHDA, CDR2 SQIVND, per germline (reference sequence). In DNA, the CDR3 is TGTGCCAGTAGTATAACTAGCGGGAGCTCCTACAATGAGCAGTTCTTC. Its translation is CASSITSGSSYNEQFF.

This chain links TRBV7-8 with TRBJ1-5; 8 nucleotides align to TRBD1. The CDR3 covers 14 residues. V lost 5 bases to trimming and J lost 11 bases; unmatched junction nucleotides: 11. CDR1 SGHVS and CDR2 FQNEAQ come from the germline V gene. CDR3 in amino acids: CASSQRTGSIAQHF. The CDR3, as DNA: TGTGCCAGCAGCCAGCGGACAGGGTCAATAGCCCAGCATTTT.

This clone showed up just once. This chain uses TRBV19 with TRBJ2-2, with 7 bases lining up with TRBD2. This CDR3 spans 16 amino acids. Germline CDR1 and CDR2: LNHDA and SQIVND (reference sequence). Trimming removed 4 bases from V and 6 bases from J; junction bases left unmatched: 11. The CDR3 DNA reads TGTGCCAGTAGTAACTCCAATAGCGGGTACGCCGGGGAGCTGTTTTTT. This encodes CASSNSNSGYAGELFF.

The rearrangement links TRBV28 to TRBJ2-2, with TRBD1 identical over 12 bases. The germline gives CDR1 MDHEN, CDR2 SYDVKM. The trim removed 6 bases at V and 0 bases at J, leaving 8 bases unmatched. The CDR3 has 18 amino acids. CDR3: CASSSPGQGASNTGELFF. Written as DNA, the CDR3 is TGTGCCAGCAGCTCTCCGGGACAGGGGGCCTCGAACACCGGGGAGCTGTTTTTT.

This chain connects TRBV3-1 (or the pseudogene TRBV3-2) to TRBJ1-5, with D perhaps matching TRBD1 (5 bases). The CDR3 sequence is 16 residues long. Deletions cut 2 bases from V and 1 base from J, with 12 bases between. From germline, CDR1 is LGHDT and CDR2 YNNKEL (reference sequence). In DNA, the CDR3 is TGTGCCAGCAGCCAAACAGGTCTCGGGAGCAATCAGCCCCAGCATTTT. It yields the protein CASSQTGLGSNQPQHF.

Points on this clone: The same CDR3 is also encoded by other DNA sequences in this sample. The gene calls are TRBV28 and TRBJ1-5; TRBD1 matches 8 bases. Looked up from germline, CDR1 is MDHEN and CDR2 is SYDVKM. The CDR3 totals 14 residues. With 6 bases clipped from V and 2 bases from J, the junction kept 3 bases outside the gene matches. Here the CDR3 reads CASSLTGGNQPQHF. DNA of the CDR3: TGTGCCAGCAGCTTGACAGGGGGCAATCAGCCCCAGCATTTT. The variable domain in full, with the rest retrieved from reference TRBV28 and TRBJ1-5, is DVKVTQSSRYLVKRTGEKVFLECVQDMDHENMFWYRQDPGLGLRLIYFSYDVKMKEKGDIPEGYSVSREKKERFSLILESASTNQTSMYLCASSLTGGNQPQHFGDGTRLSIL.

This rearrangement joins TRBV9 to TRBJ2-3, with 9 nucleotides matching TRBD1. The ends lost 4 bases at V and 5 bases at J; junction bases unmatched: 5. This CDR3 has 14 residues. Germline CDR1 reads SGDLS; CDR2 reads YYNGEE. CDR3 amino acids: CASSNRGLGDTQYF. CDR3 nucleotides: TGTGCCAGCAGCAACAGGGGGCTTGGAGATACGCAGTATTTT.

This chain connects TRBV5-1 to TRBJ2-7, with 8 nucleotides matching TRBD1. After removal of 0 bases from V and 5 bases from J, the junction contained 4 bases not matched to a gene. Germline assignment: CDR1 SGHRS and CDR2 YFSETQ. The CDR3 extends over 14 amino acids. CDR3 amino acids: CASSLGTGFHEQYF. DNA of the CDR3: TGCGCCAGCAGCTTGGGGACAGGGTTTCACGAGCAGTACTTC.

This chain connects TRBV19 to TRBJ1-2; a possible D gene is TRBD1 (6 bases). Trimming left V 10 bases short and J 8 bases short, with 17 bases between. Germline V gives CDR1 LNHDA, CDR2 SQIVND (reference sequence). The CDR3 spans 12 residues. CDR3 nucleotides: TGTGCCACGTACAGGGCGGTTAACGGCTACACCTTC. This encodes CATYRAVNGYTF.

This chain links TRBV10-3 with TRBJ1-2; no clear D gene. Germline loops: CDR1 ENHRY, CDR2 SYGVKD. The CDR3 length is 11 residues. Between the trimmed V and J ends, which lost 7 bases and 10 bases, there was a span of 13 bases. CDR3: CAIKNSVVYTF. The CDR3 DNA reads TGTGCCATCAAGAATTCGGTTGTCTACACCTTC.

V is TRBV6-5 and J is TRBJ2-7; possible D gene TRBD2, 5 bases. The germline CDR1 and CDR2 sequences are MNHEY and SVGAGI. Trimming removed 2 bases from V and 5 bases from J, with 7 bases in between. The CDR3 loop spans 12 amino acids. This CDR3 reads CASSYEGDEQYF. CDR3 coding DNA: TGTGCCAGCAGTTACGAGGGCGACGAGCAGTACTTC.

CDR3 DNA: TGTGCCAGCAGCTTGGCCTACAGGGGGTTCTACGAGCAGTACTTC. This sequence encodes CASSLAYRGFYEQYF. J is TRBJ2-7 and V is TRBV5-5; TRBD1 agrees at 8 bases. The CDR3 sequence is 15 residues long. Trimming cost V 0 bases and J 3 bases; bases outside gene matches: 5. The germline gives CDR1 SGHKS, CDR2 YYEKEE (reference sequence).

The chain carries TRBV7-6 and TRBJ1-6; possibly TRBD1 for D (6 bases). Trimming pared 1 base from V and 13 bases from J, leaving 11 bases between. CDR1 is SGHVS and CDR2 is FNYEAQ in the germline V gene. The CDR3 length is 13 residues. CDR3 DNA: TGTGCCAGCAGCTTAGATCAGGGGTTGCCCCTCCACTTT. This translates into CASSLDQGLPLHF.

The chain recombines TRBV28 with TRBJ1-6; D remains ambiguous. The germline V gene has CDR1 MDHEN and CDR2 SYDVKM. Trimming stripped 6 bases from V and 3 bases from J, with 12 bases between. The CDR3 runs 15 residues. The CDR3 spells CASRPPGGYNSPLHF. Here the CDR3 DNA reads TGTGCCAGCAGACCCCCGGGTGGCTATAATTCACCCCTCCACTTT.

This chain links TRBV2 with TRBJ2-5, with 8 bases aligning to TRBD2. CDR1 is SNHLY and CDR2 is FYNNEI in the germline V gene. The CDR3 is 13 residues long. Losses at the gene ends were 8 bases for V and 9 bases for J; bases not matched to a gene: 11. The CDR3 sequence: CASVGGRQGPQYF. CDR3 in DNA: TGTGCCAGCGTAGGCGGGAGGCAGGGTCCCCAGTACTTC.

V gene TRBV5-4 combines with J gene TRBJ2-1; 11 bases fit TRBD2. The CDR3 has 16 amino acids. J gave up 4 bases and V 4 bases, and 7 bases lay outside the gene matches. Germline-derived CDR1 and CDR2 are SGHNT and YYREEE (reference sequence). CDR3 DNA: TGTGCCAGCAGCAGACCCGGGACTAGCGGATACAATGAGCAGTTCTTC. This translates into CASSRPGTSGYNEQFF.

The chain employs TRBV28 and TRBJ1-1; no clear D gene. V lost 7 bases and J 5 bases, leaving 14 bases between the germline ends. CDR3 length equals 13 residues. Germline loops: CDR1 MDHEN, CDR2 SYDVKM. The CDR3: CASIDRSGTEAFF. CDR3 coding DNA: TGTGCCAGCATCGACCGTTCGGGGACTGAAGCTTTCTTT.

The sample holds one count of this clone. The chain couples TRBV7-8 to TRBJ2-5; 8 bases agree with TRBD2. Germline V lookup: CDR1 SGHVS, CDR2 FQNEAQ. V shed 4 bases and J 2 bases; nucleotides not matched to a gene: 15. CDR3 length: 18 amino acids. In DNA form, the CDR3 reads TGTGCCAGCAGCTGGGGGGAAAGAAGCGGGAGCCCTCAAGAGACCCAGTACTTC. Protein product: CASSWGERSGSPQETQYF.

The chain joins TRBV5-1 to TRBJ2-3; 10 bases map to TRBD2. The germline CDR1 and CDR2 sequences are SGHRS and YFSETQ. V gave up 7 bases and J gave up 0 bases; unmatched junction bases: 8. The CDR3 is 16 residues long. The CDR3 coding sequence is TGCGCCAGCCCGCCTGAGACTAGCGGGAGCACAGATACGCAGTATTTT. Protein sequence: CASPPETSGSTDTQYF.

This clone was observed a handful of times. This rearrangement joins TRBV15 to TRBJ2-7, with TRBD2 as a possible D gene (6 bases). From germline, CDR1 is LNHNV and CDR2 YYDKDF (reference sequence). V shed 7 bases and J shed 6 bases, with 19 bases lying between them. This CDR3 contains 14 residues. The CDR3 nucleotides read TGTGCCACCACAGATAGCGGACTGATGAGCGAGCAGTACTTC. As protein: CATTDSGLMSEQYF.

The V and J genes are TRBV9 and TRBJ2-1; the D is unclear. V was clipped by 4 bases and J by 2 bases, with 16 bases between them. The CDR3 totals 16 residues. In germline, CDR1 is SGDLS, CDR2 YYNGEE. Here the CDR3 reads CASSLTTTSPYNEQFF. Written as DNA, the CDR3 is TGTGCCAGCAGCCTAACCACTACTTCCCCCTACAATGAGCAGTTCTTC.

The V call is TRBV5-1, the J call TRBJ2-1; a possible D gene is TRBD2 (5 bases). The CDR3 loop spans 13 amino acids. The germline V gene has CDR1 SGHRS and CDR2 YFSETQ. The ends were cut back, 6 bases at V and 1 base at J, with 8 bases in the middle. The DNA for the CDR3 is TGCGCCAGCACAAGCGGATCCTACAATGAGCAGTTCTTC. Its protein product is CASTSGSYNEQFF.

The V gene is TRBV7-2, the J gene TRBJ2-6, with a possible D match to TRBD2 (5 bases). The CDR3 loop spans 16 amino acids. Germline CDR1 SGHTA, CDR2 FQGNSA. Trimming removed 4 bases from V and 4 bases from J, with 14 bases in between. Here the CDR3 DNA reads TGTGCCAGCAGCTCAGGACGGACGGGGGGGGCCAACGTCCTGACTTTC. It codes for CASSSGRTGGANVLTF. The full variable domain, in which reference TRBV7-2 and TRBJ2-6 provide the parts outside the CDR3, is GAGVSQSPSNKVTEKGKDVELRCDPISGHTALYWYRQSLGQGLEFLIYFQGNSAPDKSGLPSDRFSAERTGGSVSTLTIQRTQQEDSAVYLCASSSGRTGGANVLTFGAGSRLTVL.

CDR3 sequence (DNA): TGTGCCAGCAGCGGCACCGGGACAGCATCCAATGAGCAGTTCTTC. Protein sequence: CASSGTGTASNEQFF. This chain links TRBV11-3 with TRBJ2-1; TRBD1 matches 7 bases. CDR3 length: 15 amino acids. Germline values: CDR1 SGHNT, CDR2 YENEEA. V shed 5 bases, J shed 6 bases, and the junction held 10 bases outside the gene matches.